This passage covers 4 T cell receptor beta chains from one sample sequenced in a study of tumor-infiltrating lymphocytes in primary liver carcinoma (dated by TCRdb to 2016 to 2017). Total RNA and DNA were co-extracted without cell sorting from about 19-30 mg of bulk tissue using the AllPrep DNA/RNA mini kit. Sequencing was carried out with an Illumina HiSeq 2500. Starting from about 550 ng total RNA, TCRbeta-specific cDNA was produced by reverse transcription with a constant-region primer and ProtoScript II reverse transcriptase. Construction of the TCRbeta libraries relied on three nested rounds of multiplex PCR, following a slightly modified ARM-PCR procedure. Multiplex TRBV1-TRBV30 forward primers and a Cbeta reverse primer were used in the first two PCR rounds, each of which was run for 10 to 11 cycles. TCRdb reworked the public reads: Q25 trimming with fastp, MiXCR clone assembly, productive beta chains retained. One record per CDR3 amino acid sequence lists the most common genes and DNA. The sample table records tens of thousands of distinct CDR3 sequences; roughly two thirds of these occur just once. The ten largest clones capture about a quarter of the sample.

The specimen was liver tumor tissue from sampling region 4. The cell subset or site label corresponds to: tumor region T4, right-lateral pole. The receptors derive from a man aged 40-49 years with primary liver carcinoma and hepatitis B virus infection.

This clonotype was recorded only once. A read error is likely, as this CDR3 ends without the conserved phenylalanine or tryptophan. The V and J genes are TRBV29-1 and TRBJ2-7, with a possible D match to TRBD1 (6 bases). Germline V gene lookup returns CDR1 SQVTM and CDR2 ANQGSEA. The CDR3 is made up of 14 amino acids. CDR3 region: CSVQGLQGPDEQYL. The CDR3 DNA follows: TGCAGCGTCCAAGGCCTCCAGGGGCCCGACGAACAGTACTTA.

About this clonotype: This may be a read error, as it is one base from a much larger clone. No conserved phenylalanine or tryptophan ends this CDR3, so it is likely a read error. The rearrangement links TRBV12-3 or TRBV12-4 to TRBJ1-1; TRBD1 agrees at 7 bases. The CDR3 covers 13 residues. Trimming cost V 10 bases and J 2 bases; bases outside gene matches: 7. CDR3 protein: CANRGQLNTEAFI. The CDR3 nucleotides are TGTGCCAACAGGGGACAGCTCAACACTGAAGCTTTCATT.

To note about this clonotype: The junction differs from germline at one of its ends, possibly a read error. The DNA of the CDR3 is TGTGTCAGCAGCTTAGAACTAGCGGCTTCCTACGAGCAGTACTTC. Translation gives CVSSLELAASYEQYF. The V gene is TRBV7-2, the J gene TRBJ2-7, with 8 bases matching TRBD2. The V gene's germline CDR1 is SGHTA and CDR2 FQGNSA. The CDR3 is 15 amino acids.

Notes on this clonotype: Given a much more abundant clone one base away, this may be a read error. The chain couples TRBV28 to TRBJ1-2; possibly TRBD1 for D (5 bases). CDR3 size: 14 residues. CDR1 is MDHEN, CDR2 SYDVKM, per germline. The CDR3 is CANSLGGGQYGYTF. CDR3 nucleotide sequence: TGTGCCAACAGTTTGGGTGGGGGTCAGTATGGCTACACCTTC.